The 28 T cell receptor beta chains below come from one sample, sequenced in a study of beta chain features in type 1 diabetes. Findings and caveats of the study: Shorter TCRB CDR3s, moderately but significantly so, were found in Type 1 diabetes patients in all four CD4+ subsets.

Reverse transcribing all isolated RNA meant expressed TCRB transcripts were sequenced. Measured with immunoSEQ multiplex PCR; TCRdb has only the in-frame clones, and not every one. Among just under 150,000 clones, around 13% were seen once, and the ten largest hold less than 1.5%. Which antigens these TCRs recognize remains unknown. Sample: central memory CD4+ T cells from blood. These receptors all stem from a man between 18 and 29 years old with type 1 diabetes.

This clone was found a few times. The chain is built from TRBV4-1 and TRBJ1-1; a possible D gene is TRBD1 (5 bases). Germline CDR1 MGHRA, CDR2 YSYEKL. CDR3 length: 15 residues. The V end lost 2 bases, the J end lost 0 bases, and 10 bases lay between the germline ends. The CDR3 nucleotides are TGCGCCAGCAGCCAACAGGGTCAAGTGAACACTGAAGCTTTCTTT. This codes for CASSQQGQVNTEAFF.

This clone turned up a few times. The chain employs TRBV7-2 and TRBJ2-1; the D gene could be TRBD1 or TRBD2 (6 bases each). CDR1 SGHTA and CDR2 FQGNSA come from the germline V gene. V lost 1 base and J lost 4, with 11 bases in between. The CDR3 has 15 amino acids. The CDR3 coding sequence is TGTGCCAGCAGCTTAGGGGGGGCGGAGTACAATGAGCAGTTCTTC. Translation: CASSLGGAEYNEQFF. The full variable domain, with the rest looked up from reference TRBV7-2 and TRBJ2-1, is GAGVSQSPSNKVTEKGKDVELRCDPISGHTALYWYRQSLGQGLEFLIYFQGNSAPDKSGLPSDRFSAERTGGSVSTLTIQRTQQEDSAVYLCASSLGGAEYNEQFFGPGTRLTVL.

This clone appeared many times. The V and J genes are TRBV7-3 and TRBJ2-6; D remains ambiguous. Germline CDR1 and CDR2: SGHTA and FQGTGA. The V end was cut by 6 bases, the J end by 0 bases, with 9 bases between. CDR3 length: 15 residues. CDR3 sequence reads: CASRPESSGANVLTF. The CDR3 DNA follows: TGTGCCAGCAGACCAGAGAGCTCTGGGGCCAACGTCCTGACTTTC.

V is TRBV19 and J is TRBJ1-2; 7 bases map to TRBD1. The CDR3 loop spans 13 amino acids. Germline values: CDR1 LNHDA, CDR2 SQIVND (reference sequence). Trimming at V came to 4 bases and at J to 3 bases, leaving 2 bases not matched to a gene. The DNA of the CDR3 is TGTGCCAGTAGTAGAGGGACAGACTATGGCTACACCTTC. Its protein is CASSRGTDYGYTF.

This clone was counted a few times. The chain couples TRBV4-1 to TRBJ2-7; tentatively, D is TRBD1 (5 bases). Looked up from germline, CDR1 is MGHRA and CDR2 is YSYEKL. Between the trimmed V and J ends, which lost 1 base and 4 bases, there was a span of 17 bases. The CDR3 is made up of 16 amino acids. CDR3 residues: CASSQVRARGRYEQYF. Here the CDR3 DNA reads TGCGCCAGCAGCCAAGTCCGGGCTAGGGGTAGGTACGAGCAGTACTTC.

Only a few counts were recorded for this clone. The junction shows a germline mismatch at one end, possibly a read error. Here the CDR3 reads CASSLEGLLYVQYF. The CDR3 coding sequence is TGTGCCAGCAGTTTGGAGGGATTACTCTACGTGCAGTACTTC. The J gene is TRBJ2-7, the V gene TRBV28, with a possible D match to TRBD2 (6 bases). This CDR3 is 14 amino acids long. The germline gives CDR1 MDHEN, CDR2 SYDVKM. Complete variable domain (other parts from reference TRBV28 and TRBJ2-7): DVKVTQSSRYLVKRTGEKVFLECVQDMDHENMFWYRQDPGLGLRLIYFSYDVKMKEKGDIPEGYSVSREKKERFSLILESASTNQTSMYLCASSLEGLLYVQYFGPGTRLTVT.

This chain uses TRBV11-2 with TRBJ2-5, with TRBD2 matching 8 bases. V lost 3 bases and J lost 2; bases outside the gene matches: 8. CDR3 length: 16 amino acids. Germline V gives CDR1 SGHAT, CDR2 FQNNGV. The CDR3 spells CASSFGATSEQETQYF. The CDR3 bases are TGTGCCAGCAGCTTCGGGGCGACTAGCGAACAAGAGACCCAGTACTTC.

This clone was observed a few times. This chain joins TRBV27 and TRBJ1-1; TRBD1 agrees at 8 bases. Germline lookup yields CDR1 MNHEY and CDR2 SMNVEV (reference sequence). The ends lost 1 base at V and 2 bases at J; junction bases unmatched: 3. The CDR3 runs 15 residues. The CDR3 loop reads CASSLYPGGNTEAFF. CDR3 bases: TGTGCCAGCAGTTTATACCCAGGGGGCAACACTGAAGCTTTCTTT.

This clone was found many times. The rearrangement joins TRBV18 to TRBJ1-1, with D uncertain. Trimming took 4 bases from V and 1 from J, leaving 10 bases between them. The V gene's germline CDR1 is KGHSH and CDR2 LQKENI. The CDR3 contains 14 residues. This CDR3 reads CASSRQSKNTEAFF. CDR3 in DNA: TGTGCCAGCTCACGACAATCTAAGAACACTGAAGCTTTCTTT.

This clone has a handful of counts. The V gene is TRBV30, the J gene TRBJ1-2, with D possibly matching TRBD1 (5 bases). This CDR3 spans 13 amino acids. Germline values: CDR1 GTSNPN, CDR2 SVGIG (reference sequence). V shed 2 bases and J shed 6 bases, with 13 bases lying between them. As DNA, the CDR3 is TGTGCCTGGAGTAACTTCCTAGGGGATGGCTACACCTTC. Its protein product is CAWSNFLGDGYTF.

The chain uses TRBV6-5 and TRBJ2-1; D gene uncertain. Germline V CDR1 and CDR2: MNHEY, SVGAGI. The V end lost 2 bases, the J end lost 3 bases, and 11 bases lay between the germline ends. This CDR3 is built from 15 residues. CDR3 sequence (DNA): TGTGCCAGCAGTTACCAGAGATCCTTCTACAATGAGCAGTTCTTC. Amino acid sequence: CASSYQRSFYNEQFF.

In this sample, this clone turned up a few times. The CDR3 DNA follows: TGTGCCAGCAGAAGAGTGGGGACTAGCGGGGGCTACAATGAGCAGTTCTTC. As protein: CASRRVGTSGGYNEQFF. The chain links TRBV7-2 to TRBJ2-1; TRBD2 matches at 14 bases. V lost 6 bases, J lost 3 bases, and 7 bases stayed unmatched. Germline lookup yields CDR1 SGHTA and CDR2 FQGNSA. The length of the CDR3 is 17 residues.

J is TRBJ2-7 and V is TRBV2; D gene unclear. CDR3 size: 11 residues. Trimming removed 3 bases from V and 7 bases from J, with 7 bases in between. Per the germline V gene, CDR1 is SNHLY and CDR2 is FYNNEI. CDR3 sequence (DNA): TGTGCCAGCAGTGATAGGCGGGAGCAGTACTTC. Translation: CASSDRREQYF. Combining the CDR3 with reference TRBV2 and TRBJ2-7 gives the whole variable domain EPEVTQTPSHQVTQMGQEVILRCVPISNHLYFYWYRQILGQKVEFLVSFYNNEISEKSEIFDDQFSVERPDGSNFTLKIRSTKLEDSAMYFCASSDRREQYFGPGTRLTVT.

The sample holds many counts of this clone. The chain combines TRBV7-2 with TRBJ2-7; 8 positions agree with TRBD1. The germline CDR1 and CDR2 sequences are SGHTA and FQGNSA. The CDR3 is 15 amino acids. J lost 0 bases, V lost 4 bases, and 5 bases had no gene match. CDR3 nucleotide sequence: TGTGCCAGCAGCTCGACAGGGGTAAGCTCCTACGAGCAGTACTTC. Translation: CASSSTGVSSYEQYF.

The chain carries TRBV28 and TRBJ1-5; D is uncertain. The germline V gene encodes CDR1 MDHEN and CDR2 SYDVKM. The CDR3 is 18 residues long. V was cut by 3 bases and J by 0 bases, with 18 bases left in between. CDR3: CASSFEAGRPYSNQPQHF. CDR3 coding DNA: TGTGCCAGCAGTTTTGAGGCAGGACGACCTTATAGCAATCAGCCCCAGCATTTT.

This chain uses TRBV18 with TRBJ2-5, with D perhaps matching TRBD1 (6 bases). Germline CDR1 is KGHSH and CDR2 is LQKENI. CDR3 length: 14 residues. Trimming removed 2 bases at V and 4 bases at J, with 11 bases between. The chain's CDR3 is CASSPATQGETQYF. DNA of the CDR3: TGTGCCAGCTCACCAGCGACACAGGGAGAGACCCAGTACTTC. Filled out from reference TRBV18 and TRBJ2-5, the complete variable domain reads NAGVMQNPRHLVRRRGQEARLRCSPMKGHSHVYWYRQLPEEGLKFMVYLQKENIIDESGMPKERFSAEFPKEGPSILRIQQVVRGDSAAYFCASSPATQGETQYFGPGTRLLVL.

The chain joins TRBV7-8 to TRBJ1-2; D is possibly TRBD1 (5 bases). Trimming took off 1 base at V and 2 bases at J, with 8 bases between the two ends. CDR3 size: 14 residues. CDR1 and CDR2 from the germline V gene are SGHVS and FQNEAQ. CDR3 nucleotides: TGTGCCAGCAGCTTAGGACAGAGCAACTATGGCTACACCTTC. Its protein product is CASSLGQSNYGYTF.

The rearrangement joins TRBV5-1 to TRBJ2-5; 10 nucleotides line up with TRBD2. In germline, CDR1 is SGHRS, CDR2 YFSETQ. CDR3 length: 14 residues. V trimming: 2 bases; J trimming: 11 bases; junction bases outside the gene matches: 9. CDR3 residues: CASSLRTSGGEQYF. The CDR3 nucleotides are TGCGCCAGCAGCTTAAGGACTAGCGGTGGGGAGCAGTACTTC. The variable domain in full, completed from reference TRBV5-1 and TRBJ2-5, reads KAGVTQTPRYLIKTRGQQVTLSCSPISGHRSVSWYQQTPGQGLQFLFEYFSETQRNKGNFPGRFSGRQFSNSRSEMNVSTLELGDSALYLCASSLRTSGGEQYFGPGTRLLVL.

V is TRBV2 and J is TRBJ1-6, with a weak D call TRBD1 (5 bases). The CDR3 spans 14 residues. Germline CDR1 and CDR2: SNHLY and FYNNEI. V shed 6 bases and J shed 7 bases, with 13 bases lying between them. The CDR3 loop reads CASRMTEDNSPLHF. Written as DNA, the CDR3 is TGTGCCAGCAGGATGACAGAGGACAATTCACCCCTCCACTTT.

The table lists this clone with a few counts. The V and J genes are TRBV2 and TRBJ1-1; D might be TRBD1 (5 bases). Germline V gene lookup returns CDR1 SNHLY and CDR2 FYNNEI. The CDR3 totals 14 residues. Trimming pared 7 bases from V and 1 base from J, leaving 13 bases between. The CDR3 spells CASKIGHPNTEAFF. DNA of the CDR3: TGTGCCAGCAAGATCGGACACCCGAACACTGAAGCTTTCTTT.

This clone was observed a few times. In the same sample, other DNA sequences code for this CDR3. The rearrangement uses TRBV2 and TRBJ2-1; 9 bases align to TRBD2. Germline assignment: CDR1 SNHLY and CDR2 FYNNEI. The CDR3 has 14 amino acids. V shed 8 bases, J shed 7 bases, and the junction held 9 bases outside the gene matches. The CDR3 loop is CASSPGLARNEQFF. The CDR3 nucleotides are TGTGCCAGCTCGCCGGGACTAGCTAGAAATGAGCAGTTCTTC.

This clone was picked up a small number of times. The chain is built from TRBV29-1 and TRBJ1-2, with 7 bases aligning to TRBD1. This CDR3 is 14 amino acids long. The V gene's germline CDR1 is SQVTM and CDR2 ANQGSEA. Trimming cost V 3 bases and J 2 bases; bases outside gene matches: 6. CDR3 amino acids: CSVDGGTANYGYTF. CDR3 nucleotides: TGCAGCGTTGATGGAGGGACAGCGAACTATGGCTACACCTTC.

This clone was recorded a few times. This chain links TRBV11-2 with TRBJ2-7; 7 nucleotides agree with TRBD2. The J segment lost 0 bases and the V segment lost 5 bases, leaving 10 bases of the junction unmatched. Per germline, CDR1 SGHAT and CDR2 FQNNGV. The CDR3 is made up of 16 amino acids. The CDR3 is CASSLQGGSLSYEQYF. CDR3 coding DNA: TGTGCCAGCAGCCTCCAGGGCGGGAGCCTCTCCTACGAGCAGTACTTC.

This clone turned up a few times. The CDR3 DNA follows: TGTGCCAGCCAACTGCTCGACAGGGATGATTCACCCCTCCACTTT. Its translation is CASQLLDRDDSPLHF. The rearrangement links TRBV25-1 to TRBJ1-6; TRBD1 matches at 7 bases. Germline CDR1 and CDR2: MGHDK and SYGVNS. This CDR3 comprises 15 residues. Germline trimming cut 8 bases from V and 8 bases from J; bases unmatched to any gene: 12.

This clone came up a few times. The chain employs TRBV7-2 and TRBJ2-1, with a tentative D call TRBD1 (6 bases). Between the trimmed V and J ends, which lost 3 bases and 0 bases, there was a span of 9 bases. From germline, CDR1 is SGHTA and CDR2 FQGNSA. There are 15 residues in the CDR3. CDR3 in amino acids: CASSLRTASYNEQFF. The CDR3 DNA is TGTGCCAGCAGCTTGAGGACAGCCTCCTACAATGAGCAGTTCTTC.

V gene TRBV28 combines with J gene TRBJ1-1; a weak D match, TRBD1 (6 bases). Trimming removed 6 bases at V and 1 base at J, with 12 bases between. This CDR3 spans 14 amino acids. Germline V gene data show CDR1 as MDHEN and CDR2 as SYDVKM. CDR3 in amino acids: CASSPGASNTEAFF. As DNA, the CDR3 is TGTGCCAGCAGCCCAGGGGCTTCGAACACTGAAGCTTTCTTT.

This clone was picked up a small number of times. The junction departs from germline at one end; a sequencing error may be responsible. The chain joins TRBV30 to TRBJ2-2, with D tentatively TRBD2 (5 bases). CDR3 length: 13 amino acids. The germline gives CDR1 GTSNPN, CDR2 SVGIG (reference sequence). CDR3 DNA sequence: TGTGCCTGGAGTGCAGGTCTTGTCGGGAAGCTGTTTTTT. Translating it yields CAWSAGLVGKLFF.

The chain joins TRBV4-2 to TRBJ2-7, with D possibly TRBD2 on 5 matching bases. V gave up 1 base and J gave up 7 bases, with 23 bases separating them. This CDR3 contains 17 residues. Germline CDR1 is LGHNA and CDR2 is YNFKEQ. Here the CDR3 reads CASSQGRGRAAKREQYF. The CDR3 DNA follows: TGTGCCAGCAGCCAAGGCCGAGGGCGGGCGGCAAAGAGGGAGCAGTACTTC.